One and the same sample provided the 14 T cell receptor beta chains below, sequenced in a study of CD8 T cells in ankylosing spondylitis. No cognate antigen is known for these TCRs. Overall study results and limits: There was a TCR beta motif, made of fewer than 10 highly homologous variants, that appeared characteristic of ankylosing spondylitis blood.

TCRdb ran MiXCR on the 5' RACE reads and lists one entry per CDR3 protein. This repertoire shows 750,000 to 850,000 distinct CDR3 sequences, roughly 10% found once; its top ten account for about 0.5%. Sequencing input: blood, either unsorted or a sorted T cell fraction (not recorded which). These receptors were collected from a male donor with ankylosing spondylitis.

V is TRBV20-1 and J is TRBJ1-5; D unresolved. The CDR3 has 13 amino acids. V was trimmed by 3 bases and J by 2 bases, leaving 8 bases between them. The germline gives CDR1 DFQATT, CDR2 SNEGSKA (reference sequence). In DNA form, the CDR3 reads TGCAGTGCTAGGGCCACTGGCAATCAGCCCCAGCATTTT. Translated, it gives CSARATGNQPQHF.

The chain combines TRBV5-5 with TRBJ2-3, with D uncertain. The ends were cut back, 0 bases at V and 2 bases at J, with 4 bases in the middle. The germline V gene encodes CDR1 SGHKS and CDR2 YYEKEE (reference sequence). The CDR3 is 13 amino acids. The CDR3 DNA is TGTGCCAGCAGCTTGGAGACCACAGATACGCAGTATTTT. Translation: CASSLETTDTQYF.

The rearrangement joins TRBV6-5 to TRBJ1-1; D is unclear. The CDR3 is 15 amino acids. Trimming stripped 0 bases from V and 0 bases from J, with 8 bases between. CDR1 is MNHEY and CDR2 is SVGAGI in the germline V gene. CDR3 coding DNA: TGTGCCAGCAGTTACTCGATGAATCTGAACACTGAAGCTTTCTTT. This codes for CASSYSMNLNTEAFF.

A few counts support this clonotype. The chain employs TRBV15 and TRBJ2-1, with TRBD2 matching over 8 bases. This CDR3 has 14 amino acids. The V segment lost 8 bases and the J segment 8 bases; nucleotides outside the gene matches: 11. Germline values: CDR1 LNHNV, CDR2 YYDKDF (reference sequence). In DNA, the CDR3 is TGTGCCACCCGAAGCGGGAGAGGGGAAGATGAGCAGTTCTTC. Its protein product is CATRSGRGEDEQFF.

The chain has TRBV20-1 and TRBJ1-5, with 7 bases aligning to TRBD1. CDR3 length equals 17 residues. The V gene's germline CDR1 is DFQATT and CDR2 SNEGSKA (reference sequence). V shed 0 bases and J 5 bases; nucleotides not matched to a gene: 13. CDR3 bases: TGCAGTGCTAGAGATCTCGCCCAGGGGGAAAGGGATCAGCCCCAGCATTTT. Translating gives CSARDLAQGERDQPQHF.

This clonotype was counted a few times. The chain recombines TRBV11-1 with TRBJ2-1; D is unclear. The CDR3 sequence is 16 residues long. Germline CDR1 reads SGHAT; CDR2 reads FQDESV (reference sequence). V was clipped by 5 bases and J by 5 bases, with 19 bases between them. This chain's CDR3 is CASSPPVPGVNNEQFF. CDR3 in DNA: TGTGCCAGCAGCCCACCGGTTCCTGGGGTAAACAATGAGCAGTTCTTC.

This clonotype was observed at least ten times. V gene TRBV20-1 combines with J gene TRBJ2-1; D not resolved. The ends were cut back, 6 bases at V and 9 bases at J, with 9 bases in the middle. The CDR3 sequence is 10 residues long. CDR1 and CDR2 from the germline V gene are DFQATT and SNEGSKA (reference sequence). CDR3 coding DNA: TGCAGTGCAAAGATTCTTGAGCAGTTCTTC. It specifies CSAKILEQFF.

This clonotype was counted between two and nine times. V is TRBV12-3 or TRBV12-4 and J is TRBJ1-1; possibly TRBD1 for D (5 bases). The CDR3 runs to 14 residues. V was cut by 5 bases and J by 1 base, with 11 bases left in between. The CDR3 spells CASSRPTGNTEAFF. CDR3 nucleotide sequence: TGTGCCAGCAGTAGGCCCACAGGGAACACTGAAGCTTTCTTT.

This clonotype has a count of ten or more. V usage is TRBV5-1 and J usage is TRBJ1-1; D is ambiguous. Germline lookup yields CDR1 SGHRS and CDR2 YFSETQ. This CDR3 spans 14 amino acids. Trimming shortened V by 0 bases and J by 4 bases, and 10 bases separated the two germline ends. The CDR3 is CASSLVEGGTEAFF. The DNA for the CDR3 is TGCGCCAGCAGCTTGGTCGAGGGCGGCACTGAAGCTTTCTTT.

This clonotype was detected only a few times. The genes are TRBV5-1 and TRBJ2-1; 11 nucleotides agree with TRBD1. V lost 5 bases, J lost 2 bases, and 12 bases stayed unmatched. Germline values: CDR1 SGHRS, CDR2 YFSETQ. The CDR3 length is 18 residues. The CDR3 DNA follows: TGCGCCAGCAGTCGCGGGACAGGGGGGAAATGGGCCTACAATGAGCAGTTCTTC. Protein product: CASSRGTGGKWAYNEQFF. The full variable domain, completed using reference TRBV5-1 and TRBJ2-1, is KAGVTQTPRYLIKTRGQQVTLSCSPISGHRSVSWYQQTPGQGLQFLFEYFSETQRNKGNFPGRFSGRQFSNSRSEMNVSTLELGDSALYLCASSRGTGGKWAYNEQFFGPGTRLTVL.

The J gene is TRBJ2-3, the V gene TRBV10-3, with D possibly being TRBD1 (5 bases). V lost 2 bases and J lost 8, with 14 bases in between. The CDR3 has 14 amino acids. The germline gives CDR1 ENHRY, CDR2 SYGVKD. The CDR3 DNA sequence: TGTGCCATCAGTGAGGAGGTTACAGGAACTACGCAGTATTTT. This gives the protein CAISEEVTGTTQYF.

In this sample, this clonotype turned up many times. The V and J genes are TRBV7-9 and TRBJ2-5; unclear D gene. The V end lost 4 bases, the J end lost 5 bases, and 8 bases lay between the germline ends. Germline CDR1 and CDR2: SEHNR and FQNEAQ (reference sequence). CDR3 length equals 12 residues. DNA of the CDR3: TGTGCCAGCAGCTCCTCTGGGGAGACCCAGTACTTC. It codes for CASSSSGETQYF. The entire variable domain, with the rest obtained from reference TRBV7-9 and TRBJ2-5, is as follows: DTGVSQNPRHKITKRGQNVTFRCDPISEHNRLYWYRQTLGQGPEFLTYFQNEAQLEKSRLLSDRFSAERPKGSFSTLEIQRTEQGDSAMYLCASSSSGETQYFGPGTRLLVL.

The chain employs TRBV12-3 or TRBV12-4 and TRBJ2-5; 8 bases align to TRBD2. This CDR3 spans 14 amino acids. V lost 8 bases to trimming and J lost 1 base; unmatched junction nucleotides: 6. The CDR3 DNA reads TGTGCCAGCGACCGTAGCGGGACCCAAGAGACCCAGTACTTC. Its protein is CASDRSGTQETQYF.

This clonotype was observed a handful of times. The chain uses TRBV11-2 and TRBJ1-2; no reliable D call. The CDR3 has 16 residues. Trimming took off 5 bases at V and 2 bases at J, with 18 bases between the two ends. Germline V gene data show CDR1 as SGHAT and CDR2 as FQNNGV. CDR3 sequence reads: CASSPEPATKNYGYTF. The CDR3 DNA sequence: TGTGCCAGCAGCCCAGAGCCGGCCACTAAGAACTATGGCTACACCTTC.